A single sample is the source of the 27 T cell receptor beta chains below, sequenced in a study of blood T cell repertoires in COVID-19. Using immunoSEQ multiplex PCR, the repertoire was profiled, and TCRdb retains in-frame clones only, with some absent. The sample shows about 70,000 clones, approximately 83% of them seen only once. Sequencing was carried out using peripheral blood. The receptors derive from a human donor in a cohort sampled during active COVID-19.

The CDR3 DNA is TGTGCCAGCAGTCCAAGCACAGGGTTACTTTCCTACGAGCAGTACTTC. It encodes CASSPSTGLLSYEQYF. The chain couples TRBV28 to TRBJ2-7; D is possibly TRBD1 (6 bases). V lost 5 bases, J lost 1 base, and 18 bases lay in between. This CDR3 region has 16 residues. CDR1 is MDHEN and CDR2 is SYDVKM in the germline V gene.

The chain uses TRBV27 and TRBJ1-2, with 8 bases identical to TRBD1. There are 13 residues in the CDR3. Per the germline V gene, CDR1 is MNHEY and CDR2 is SMNVEV (reference sequence). V was clipped by 4 bases and J by 8 bases; unmatched bases: 6. CDR3 sequence: CASSSSRGRGYTF. The CDR3 DNA reads as TGTGCCAGCAGTTCCAGCAGGGGGCGCGGCTACACCTTC.

V is TRBV19 and J is TRBJ1-2; D is perhaps TRBD1 (6 bases). V shed 2 bases and J shed 6 bases, with 19 bases lying between them. Germline V lookup: CDR1 LNHDA, CDR2 SQIVND (reference sequence). The CDR3 covers 16 residues. The CDR3 loop reads CASSITGRPRGNGYTF. CDR3 bases: TGTGCCAGTAGTATAACAGGGAGACCTCGTGGCAATGGCTACACCTTC.

The chain uses TRBV12-3 or TRBV12-4 and TRBJ2-3; a possible D gene is TRBD1 (6 bases). CDR3 size: 13 residues. V dropped 6 bases and J dropped 10 bases, with 17 bases sitting between them. CDR3 sequence: CASSPRTASAQYF. For the CDR3, the DNA is TGTGCCAGCAGCCCCCGGACAGCTAGTGCGCAGTATTTT.

J is TRBJ1-1 and V is TRBV19, with TRBD1 as a possible D gene (5 bases). V lost 6 bases and J lost 1, with 9 bases in between. The CDR3 totals 13 residues. Germline loops: CDR1 LNHDA, CDR2 SQIVND (reference sequence). In DNA form, the CDR3 reads TGTGCCAGTAGCCATGACAGGAACACTGAAGCTTTCTTT. Its translation is CASSHDRNTEAFF.

This sequence joins TRBV2 and TRBJ2-2; 8 bases agree with TRBD1. The CDR3 runs to 14 residues. Germline V CDR1 and CDR2: SNHLY, FYNNEI. V dropped 8 bases and J dropped 1; count of bases not matched to a gene: 3. CDR3: CASGDRQNTGELFF. CDR3 nucleotide sequence: TGTGCCAGCGGGGACAGGCAGAACACCGGGGAGCTGTTTTTT.

This clone appeared once. J is TRBJ1-2 and V is TRBV7-5. TRBV7-5 is annotated as a pseudogene. CDR3 length: 14 amino acids. The CDR3 coding sequence is TGTGCCAGAAGCTTAACGGGGGATGACTATGGCTACACCTTC. As protein: CARSLTGDDYGYTF.

V gene TRBV7-9 combines with J gene TRBJ2-2; TRBD2 agrees at 7 bases. Trimming removed 2 bases from V and 3 bases from J; junction bases left unmatched: 6. Germline V gene data show CDR1 as SEHNR and CDR2 as FQNEAQ (reference sequence). The CDR3 totals 16 residues. CDR3 sequence: CASSLSGTTYTGELFF. The CDR3 DNA follows: TGTGCCAGCAGCTTATCCGGGACTACTTACACCGGGGAGCTGTTTTTT.

The chain joins TRBV11-2 to TRBJ1-5; D gene uncertain. Trimming shortened V by 0 bases and J by 4 bases, and 4 bases separated the two germline ends. This CDR3 comprises 13 residues. The germline V gene encodes CDR1 SGHAT and CDR2 FQNNGV. This CDR3 reads CASSLDSNQPQHF. For the CDR3, the DNA is TGTGCCAGCAGCTTAGACAGTAATCAGCCCCAGCATTTT.

J is TRBJ1-3 and V is TRBV6-5, with TRBD1 identical over 7 bases. V was clipped by 6 bases and J by 4 bases; unmatched bases: 9. Germline assignment: CDR1 MNHEY and CDR2 SVGAGI. The CDR3 extends over 15 amino acids. The CDR3 bases are TGTGCCAGCAGCCGCGACAGGGTATCGGGAAACACCATATATTTT. Translating gives CASSRDRVSGNTIYF.

CDR3 nucleotide sequence: TGTGCCACCAGTGTCGGGGACAGGGATGGGACCCAGTACTTC. The encoded protein is CATSVGDRDGTQYF. The V call is TRBV24-1, the J call TRBJ2-5; 9 bases are a match to TRBD1. Trimming cost V 5 bases and J 7 bases; bases outside gene matches: 7. The length of the CDR3 is 14 residues. The germline V gene encodes CDR1 KGHDR and CDR2 SFDVKD.

V usage is TRBV13 and J usage is TRBJ2-3; a weak D match, TRBD2 (7 bases). Germline V lookup: CDR1 PRHDT, CDR2 FYEKMQ (reference sequence). The CDR3 has 15 amino acids. Trimming removed 1 base at V and 4 bases at J, with 12 bases between. The CDR3 DNA follows: TGTGCCAGCAGCTTAGAAGGGGGGGCCGCAGATACGCAGTATTTT. It codes for CASSLEGGAADTQYF.

J is TRBJ2-3 and V is TRBV7-9; 10 bases line up with TRBD2. This CDR3 has 16 residues. Germline V CDR1 and CDR2: SEHNR, FQNEAQ (reference sequence). Germline trimming cut 5 bases from V and 2 bases from J; bases unmatched to any gene: 7. CDR3 in amino acids: CASSQGSGGPTDTQYF. CDR3 in DNA: TGTGCCAGCAGCCAGGGTAGCGGGGGGCCCACAGATACGCAGTATTTT.

The chain's CDR3 is CASALDPLRGQETQYF. The CDR3 nucleotides read TGTGCCAGCGCCCTCGACCCCCTGAGAGGTCAAGAGACCCAGTACTTC. The chain carries TRBV27 and TRBJ2-5; no clear D. CDR1 MNHEY and CDR2 SMNVEV come from the germline V gene (reference sequence). V was shortened by 8 bases and J by 2 bases, with 21 bases between the two germline ends. The CDR3 has 16 amino acids.

V usage is TRBV6-5 and J usage is TRBJ1-3; TRBD1 is a possible D gene (6 bases). Looked up from germline, CDR1 is MNHEY and CDR2 is SVGAGI. V lost 6 bases and J lost 0, with 12 bases in between. CDR3 length: 15 residues. The CDR3 region has the DNA TGTGCCAGCAGCCGAACAGGGACCTCTGGAAACACCATATATTTT. Translation: CASSRTGTSGNTIYF.

V is TRBV7-2 and J is TRBJ1-4; 8 bases fit TRBD1. The trim removed 4 bases at V and 7 bases at J, leaving 5 bases unmatched. The CDR3 is made up of 14 amino acids. Germline CDR1 SGHTA, CDR2 FQGNSA. CDR3 in amino acids: CASSSGGRVEKLFF. CDR3 in DNA: TGTGCCAGCAGCTCAGGGGGCCGTGTTGAAAAACTGTTTTTT.

The rearrangement links TRBV2 to TRBJ2-1; tentative D call: TRBD1 (5 bases). This CDR3 has 15 amino acids. In germline, CDR1 is SNHLY, CDR2 FYNNEI. Between the trimmed V and J ends, which lost 2 bases and 6 bases, there was a span of 14 bases. The DNA for the CDR3 is TGTGCCAGCAGTGAATGGGCAGGGAACCGCAATGAGCAGTTCTTC. It codes for CASSEWAGNRNEQFF.

This chain uses TRBV18 with TRBJ2-3; 7 positions agree with TRBD1. CDR3 length: 18 residues. With V trimmed by 1 base and J by 1 base, 11 bases remained unmatched. Germline V gene lookup returns CDR1 KGHSH and CDR2 LQKENI. Here the CDR3 reads CASSPQRFGQGGTDTQYF. CDR3 nucleotide sequence: TGTGCCAGCTCACCACAAAGGTTTGGGCAGGGGGGCACAGATACGCAGTATTTT. The full variable domain, rest sourced from reference TRBV18 and TRBJ2-3, is NAGVMQNPRHLVRRRGQEARLRCSPMKGHSHVYWYRQLPEEGLKFMVYLQKENIIDESGMPKERFSAEFPKEGPSILRIQQVVRGDSAAYFCASSPQRFGQGGTDTQYFGPGTRLTVL.

The rearrangement joins TRBV7-2 to TRBJ2-3; tentative D call: TRBD2 (7 bases). There are 15 residues in the CDR3. CDR1 is SGHTA and CDR2 is FQGNSA in the germline V gene. The V end was cut by 3 bases, the J end by 6 bases, with 16 bases between. The CDR3 here is CASSFPRGAGDTQYF. CDR3 sequence (DNA): TGTGCCAGCAGCTTCCCCCGGGGGGCCGGGGATACGCAGTATTTT.

The rearrangement joins TRBV2 to TRBJ1-2, with D possibly TRBD1 on 6 matching bases. V lost 6 bases and J lost 4, with 12 bases in between. Germline V gene data show CDR1 as SNHLY and CDR2 as FYNNEI. The length of the CDR3 is 13 residues. The CDR3: CASSFGTSYGYTF. The CDR3 region has the DNA TGTGCCAGCAGCTTCGGGACATCCTATGGCTACACCTTC.

The chain links TRBV12-3 or TRBV12-4 to TRBJ1-2, with TRBD1 matching 9 bases. This CDR3 contains 13 residues. The V gene end was trimmed by 5 bases and the J gene end by 7 bases; junction bases not matched to a gene: 5. CDR3 loop: CASSTGGFGGYTF. CDR3 in DNA: TGTGCCAGCAGTACAGGGGGCTTCGGTGGCTACACCTTC.

The rearrangement joins TRBV6-5 to TRBJ1-3; a possible D gene is TRBD1 (5 bases). Germline loops: CDR1 MNHEY, CDR2 SVGAGI. This CDR3 region has 13 residues. The V end was cut by 4 bases, the J end by 8 bases, with 12 bases between. The CDR3 sequence is CASSSTGGYTIYF. The CDR3, as DNA: TGTGCCAGCAGTTCAACAGGTGGCTACACCATATATTTT.

The chain employs TRBV4-3 and TRBJ2-1; no firm D call. The germline CDR1 and CDR2 sequences are LGHNA and YSLEER. The CDR3 is 14 residues long. V shed 3 bases and J shed 5 bases, with 11 bases lying between them. The CDR3 bases are TGCGCCAGCAGCCACCTCGAAGACAACAATGAGCAGTTCTTC. Its protein is CASSHLEDNNEQFF.

In nucleotides, the CDR3 is TGTGCCAGCAGCTTCTACAGCTCTTGGGGGGGCACAGATACGCAGTATTTT. The encoded protein is CASSFYSSWGGTDTQYF. The rearrangement uses TRBV7-9 and TRBJ2-3; TRBD2 is a possible D gene (6 bases). The CDR3 extends over 17 amino acids. From germline, CDR1 is SEHNR and CDR2 FQNEAQ (reference sequence). V shed 3 bases and J shed 1 base, with 17 bases lying between them.

Here the CDR3 DNA reads TGTGCCAGCAGCTTTACTAATACAGGGGAAGCTTTCTTT. Amino acid sequence: CASSFTNTGEAFF. The V call is TRBV7-2, the J call TRBJ1-1, with a possible D match to TRBD1 (6 bases). CDR1 is SGHTA and CDR2 is FQGNSA in the germline V gene. V shed 3 bases and J shed 8 bases, with 13 bases lying between them. The CDR3 runs to 13 residues.

The chain uses TRBV7-9 and TRBJ1-1; 7 bases are shared with TRBD1. CDR1 SEHNR and CDR2 FQNEAQ come from the germline V gene (reference sequence). The CDR3 consists of 14 residues. V was pared by 7 bases and J by 1 base, with 6 bases of the junction left unmatched. The CDR3 sequence: CASIFDRENTEAFF. The CDR3 nucleotides read TGTGCCAGCATCTTCGACAGGGAGAACACTGAAGCTTTCTTT.

The chain has TRBV9 and TRBJ1-1; D not resolved. This CDR3 is 14 amino acids long. Looked up from germline, CDR1 is SGDLS and CDR2 is YYNGEE. The V and J ends lost 2 bases and 0 bases respectively, with 8 bases between them. The CDR3 spells CASSVNVVNTEAFF. CDR3 nucleotides: TGTGCCAGCAGCGTGAATGTAGTGAACACTGAAGCTTTCTTT. Looking up the rest from reference TRBV9 and TRBJ1-1 gives the full variable domain: DSGVTQTPKHLITATGQRVTLRCSPRSGDLSVYWYQQSLDQGLQFLIQYYNGEERAKGNILERFSAQQFPDLHSELNLSSLELGDSALYFCASSVNVVNTEAFFGQGTRLTVV.